The present TCR beta chain was sequenced within a study of cytomegalovirus exposure and HLA in healthy donors. Findings of the study overall: Within an earlier analysis, most TCR beta V segments proved productive either about 90% or about 30% of the time. Later findings reportedly placed an Asian-associated ancestry cluster below the roughly 670-donor mean for N-insertions.

Points on this clone: Its antigen is not identified.

Use of 60 Vbeta and 13 Jbeta primers characterized the PCR. Profiled with immunoSEQ multiplex PCR; TCRdb holds only in-frame clones, not every one. The sample carries about 200,000 clones, roughly four fifths recorded once. The material sequenced was PBMCs. The sequence came from a woman aged 18-29 years in good health and CMV-seronegative.

As DNA, the CDR3 is TGTGCCAGCAGTCTTTCAGGGGGCTCTCGAAGCGATGAGCAGTTCTTC. Translating gives CASSLSGGSRSDEQFF. This sequence joins TRBV28 and TRBJ2-1; 8 bases match TRBD1. CDR1 MDHEN and CDR2 SYDVKM come from the germline V gene. The CDR3 consists of 16 residues. V was clipped by 5 bases and J by 8 bases; unmatched bases: 14.